Below, 2 T cell receptor beta chains from the same sample are listed, as sequenced in a study of blood T cell repertoires in COVID-19. The assay was immunoSEQ multiplex PCR, and TCRdb's table has in-frame clones only and misses some. The sample holds fewer than 120,000 clones; roughly 79% are singletons and the top ten take roughly 16%. The sample comprised peripheral blood. These receptors were obtained from a woman older than 75 with active or convalescent COVID-19.

The gene calls are TRBV12-3 or TRBV12-4 and TRBJ1-1, with unresolved D. V was cut by 5 bases and J by 4 bases, with 11 bases left in between. This CDR3 has 13 residues. This CDR3 is CASSRRSGTEAFF. Written as DNA, the CDR3 is TGTGCCAGCAGTCGGAGAAGCGGCACTGAAGCTTTCTTT.

The gene calls are TRBV9 and TRBJ2-3, with 7 bases identical to TRBD1. CDR1 and CDR2 from the germline V gene are SGDLS and YYNGEE. The J segment lost 1 base and the V segment lost 0 bases, leaving 5 bases of the junction unmatched. The CDR3 has 16 residues. The CDR3 loop reads CASSVGQGEGTDTQYF. The CDR3 nucleotides are TGTGCCAGCAGCGTAGGGCAGGGGGAAGGCACAGATACGCAGTATTTT.